This T cell receptor (beta chain) was sequenced during a study of cytomegalovirus exposure and HLA in healthy donors (TCRdb year 2017). Regarding the research as a whole: According to an earlier analysis of several hundred of the donors, 150 million to 200 million T cells yielded some 110 million unique TCR beta sequences and 276 Gb of sequence data. The study profiled the T cell repertoires of 550 to 700 subjects by immunosequencing and related them to cytomegalovirus serostatus. A later analysis re-analyzed previously published TCR beta repertoires from several hundred donors and added high-resolution HLA genotyping to study TCR occurrence patterns. Class I and class II HLA loci were covered by the typing at four-digit resolution. The genetic ancestry cluster associated with self-reported Caucasian donors included about 81% of the roughly 380 genotyped donors. A later genetic analysis took genome-wide SNP genotypes for about 55% of the roughly 700 donors and used that subset as a discovery cohort. Rather than drawing on any new phenotypic data, the later analysis identified candidate immune exposures from TCR beta sequences and the way those sequences occurred across donors. Across around 400 genotyped donors of the cohort, an average of approximately 240,000 unique TCR beta nucleotide sequences per donor were sequenced, and roughly 20% of those sequences were non-productive. Donor age, sex, ethnicity and CMV serostatus were compiled alongside the repertoire data. About 330 gigabases of sequencing data and 70 million to 95 million unique TCR sequences made up an early release that covered approximately 650 HLA-typed donors. All discovery cohort repertoires had been generated using a single sequencing platform. The study was designed to test whether signatures of past pathogen exposure could be identified by cataloging public T cell receptors. High-throughput TCR immunosequencing, statistical association of individual TCRs with disease status, and machine learning were combined to predict cytomegalovirus infection status. An earlier analysis of around 540 of the donors applied high-throughput TCR beta sequencing to assess whether each TCR beta V gene segment acted as functional or pseudogenic. Because of strong linkage in the cohort, 4 to 6 DR-DQ haplotypes were treated as single units for association and clustering. The number of donors typed differed by locus, with roughly 620-640 for A, B, C, DRB1 and DQB1, around 500 for DQA1, 606 for DPA1, and 472 for DPB1. Besides the first cohort of more than 650 subjects, a separate validation cohort made up of roughly 120 different subjects was used.

A note on this clone: Its antigen has not been determined. Base qualities are not at hand, and no much larger clone is one base apart.

CDR3 length: 17 amino acids, cysteine to phenylalanine. Solely the CDR3 DNA is kept, with 51 bases framed from the first base. The V end gives up 5 bases and the J end 2 bases, leaving 11 bases in the junction not matched to a gene. CDR1 is given as SGHVS and CDR2 as FQNEAQ, both from the germline V gene. The method was the immunoSEQ multiplex PCR assay. The multiplex PCR relied on a mix of 60 forward primers for TCR Vbeta segments and 13 reverse primers for TCR Jbeta segments. Amplification of the CDR3 region of rearranged TCR beta genes was performed with a multiplex PCR assay on genomic DNA. Amplified TCR beta libraries were sequenced as 87-base-pair reads on the Illumina HiSeq System. In the source study's methods: A later analysis tallied 75 million to 95 million unique TCR beta chains across the 600 to 700 repertoires, and about 12 million of those chains were shared by two or more donors. Raw reads were error-corrected and collapsed into unique sequences by a nearest-neighbor algorithm in which closely related sequences were merged to remove PCR and sequencing errors. Alignment of CDR3 sequences to IMGT reference sequences was used to assign V, D and J gene segments. For a sequence to be retained, a match of at least six nucleotides to both a V gene segment and a J gene segment was required. Rearrangements were classified as productive when the CDR3 lacked stop codons and remained in frame with V and J, and all other rearrangements were classified as non-productive. Following IMGT convention, CDR3 was defined as the stretch from the second conserved V-encoded cysteine up to the conserved J-encoded phenylalanine. Sequences without an unambiguous match to a single V gene segment were excluded from the earlier analysis of several hundred of the donors. In an earlier analysis of some 590 of the donors, V segments were called functional above 56.7% productive rearrangements and were called segregating when the between-donor standard deviation exceeded 5%. A statistical classification framework was built for diagnosing cytomegalovirus status from the catalog of TCR beta chain sequences. In a later analysis, V and J genes were assigned by comparing TCR nucleotide sequences against IMGT/GENE-DB human TR gene sequences. In a later analysis, CDR3 sequences and most-parsimonious VDJ recombination scenarios were assigned using the TCRdist pipeline. In a later analysis, each TCR beta chain was defined by its CDR3 amino acid sequence together with its V-gene family, and reads lacking a unique V-gene family were excluded. To address suspected cross-contamination and a sequencing artifact, a later analysis removed a few hundred highly shared, low-generation-probability nucleotide sequences. In a later analysis, a clonal expansion index for each public chain was calculated from normalized within-repertoire ranks of inferred template counts. In a later analysis, generation probabilities were computed with a VDJ recombination model fitted to out-of-frame rearrangements, and the resulting probabilities were checked against IGoR. A later analysis scored TCR-TCR, TCR-HLA and TCR-CMV co-occurrence with hypergeometric tests, applying a repertoire-size bias correction to TCR pairs. A later analysis estimated false discovery rates by permuting HLA or CMV assignments 20 times. A later analysis grouped co-occurring TCRs with DBSCAN, adding TCRdist sequence similarity when clustering within HLA-allele-positive subsets. Repertoires with fewer than 30,000 or more than 120,000 public chains were left out of co-occurrence clustering, as were five repertoires with anomalous nucleotide sharing. The table comes from immuneACCESS by way of TCRdb, which keeps in-frame sequences with V and J called. Part of the clones is missing from these tables; in studies checked, under half for an unresolved V gene and the rest for unknown reasons. V and J calls and clone size are those listed in that table; D and trimming were worked out from the DNA. For this sample there are roughly 150,000 clones; roughly 82% appear just once. More than 6.5% of the sample is taken by the ten largest.

The paper's findings and limits, for the study overall: Several of the top co-occurrence clusters appeared to be linked to parvovirus B19, influenza, CMV and Epstein-Barr virus, according to a later analysis. An earlier analysis of some 560 of the donors showed that most TCR beta V segments appeared in productive rearrangements either about 87% or about 30% of the time, which broadly matched IMGT annotations. A further reported finding was that TCR beta sequences accurately predicted the HLA-A and HLA-B alleles for most subjects in the first cohort. Because HLA typing was missing for some donors at each locus, association tests included only the typed subset. Because the 87-base-pair reads could not distinguish some IMGT-functional V segments, including TRBV6-2 and TRBV6-3, those segments were excluded. A group of highly shared sequence variants was considered likely to be a technical artifact of the sequencing pipeline. A later analysis found that most CMV-associated TCR beta chains appeared HLA-restricted, with HLA associations seemingly driven largely by CMV exposure. A total of 164 TCR beta chains were listed by the study as associated with cytomegalovirus. The classifier was reported to diagnose cytomegalovirus status with high specificity and sensitivity in both the original cohort and the validation cohort. When HLA alleles, especially DR and DQ, strongly co-occurred, TCR associations were difficult to assign to individual alleles. In a later genetic analysis, fewer N-insertions in productive TCRs were reported among donors in an Asian-associated ancestry cluster than the roughly 700-donor mean. This cohort had only TCR beta chains sequenced, and the lack of alpha or paired-chain data limited which features could be detected. Most TCR sequences were observed very rarely across donors, whereas some public TCRs were present in many individuals. In a later analysis, TCR association rates were found to vary across HLA loci, with the most associated TCRs seen for DRB1 alleles and the fewest for HLA-C alleles. For the cohort, immune exposure information was limited to CMV serostatus. Sequencing depth was assumed to be roughly uniform across donors in the presence/absence analyses, though that assumption may not hold. Because counts were too low, roughly 16 rarely observed V segments, including chromosome 9 orphons, were left out of the earlier analysis of approximately 500 of the donors. A later analysis associated 17,000 or so TCR beta sequences with specific HLA alleles at a false discovery rate of 0.05. In vitro tests confirmed that three of the cytomegalovirus-associated TCR beta chains recognize cytomegalovirus antigens. Correlated functional status among segregating V segments might reflect linkage disequilibrium, but an unknown experimental factor could not be ruled out. According to the authors, the approach could potentially be generalized to other disease states and immunological phenotypes. A later genetic analysis associated a missense DCLRE1C variant with V-gene and J-gene trimming of TCR beta chains, and an independent cohort replicated the association. In a later analysis, HLA-associated TCR beta chains showed more clonal expansion and lower generation probabilities than non-associated chains that were equally common.

The cohort consisted of approximately 670 healthy bone marrow donors. Cohort members were all nominally healthy when sampled, although unrecorded immune exposures were likely present. The donor was CMV seropositive and belonged to the group of 250 to 300 seropositive cohort members. A peripheral blood sample was collected from each donor, and TCR beta sequencing was performed on peripheral blood mononuclear cells. The Qiagen DNeasy Blood Extraction Kit was used to extract genomic DNA from the blood cell samples. The chain joins TRBV7-8 to TRBJ2-2, with 7 bases in between that match TRBD2. The sequence was obtained from a woman aged 45-65 years in good health and CMV-seropositive. Sequencing was carried out using PBMCs. The CDR3 here reads CASSPRETSLNTGELFF. In nucleotides, the sequence is TGTGCCAGCAGCCCGCGGGAGACCAGTCTAAACACCGGGGAGCTGTTTTTT.